The 14 T cell receptor beta chains below were found in one sample sequenced in a study of T-cell reconstitution after alpha-beta-depleted transplantation in children. Preparation of the TCRbeta library involved a method that used unique molecular identifiers. TCRdb reprocessed the PCR reads via MiXCR and lists one record per CDR3 protein. The sample lists 600,000 or so distinct CDR3 sequences, 23% occurring once. The sample consisted of PBMCs, mostly from graft donor cells, taken 360 days after TCRalphabeta/CD19-depleted stem cell transplant. The receptors stem from a boy younger than two who had a stem cell transplant for acute myeloid leukemia, so the T cells may come from the graft donor.

This clonotype was found many times. The rearrangement joins TRBV29-1 to TRBJ2-6; D is unclear. This CDR3 comprises 16 residues. Germline lookup yields CDR1 SQVTM and CDR2 ANQGSEA. Between the trimmed V and J ends, which lost 3 bases and 3 bases, there was a span of 15 bases. The CDR3 DNA follows: TGCAGCGTTGACGAGTCTGATTTTGATGGGGCCAACGTCCTGACTTTC. Translation: CSVDESDFDGANVLTF.

The chain combines TRBV10-2 with TRBJ1-1; TRBD1 might be the D (6 bases). Germline assignment: CDR1 WSHSY and CDR2 SAAADI. The ends were cut back, 5 bases at V and 1 base at J, with 11 bases in the middle. CDR3 length equals 14 residues. CDR3 coding DNA: TGCGCCAGCAGTAGAACGACAGGGAACACTGAAGCTTTCTTT. It yields the protein CASSRTTGNTEAFF.

This clonotype was picked up many times. The genes are TRBV24-1 and TRBJ1-5, with 7 nucleotides matching TRBD1. The CDR3 is 15 amino acids. V shed 3 bases and J 4 bases; nucleotides not matched to a gene: 5. Germline-derived CDR1 and CDR2 are KGHDR and SFDVKD. In DNA, the CDR3 is TGTGCCACCAGTGATCACAGGGGAGGAAATCAGCCCCAGCATTTT. Amino acid sequence: CATSDHRGGNQPQHF.

This clonotype was seen repeatedly, ten times or more. This chain links TRBV20-1 with TRBJ2-1; D possibly corresponds to TRBD1 (5 bases). V shed 0 bases and J shed 2 bases, with 17 bases lying between them. From germline, CDR1 is DFQATT and CDR2 SNEGSKA (reference sequence). CDR3 size: 17 residues. CDR3 amino acids: CSARDEAGHLAYNEQFF. CDR3 nucleotide sequence: TGCAGTGCTAGAGATGAGGCAGGGCACCTCGCCTACAATGAGCAGTTCTTC.

This clonotype was seen only a few times. The chain has TRBV7-9 and TRBJ1-2; tentatively, D is TRBD1 (6 bases). The germline V gene encodes CDR1 SEHNR and CDR2 FQNEAQ (reference sequence). The germline V and J ends were trimmed by 5 bases and 1 base, with 20 bases remaining between them. The CDR3 has 17 residues. The CDR3 region has the DNA TGTGCCAGCAGCGGCCGATACCGGGACATAGTTAACTATGGCTACACCTTC. This gives the protein CASSGRYRDIVNYGYTF.

The CDR3 protein is CASRVGQVNTEAFF. The CDR3 region has the DNA TGTGCCAGCAGGGTTGGACAGGTGAACACTGAAGCTTTCTTT. This chain connects TRBV6-1 to TRBJ1-1; TRBD1 matches at 7 bases. V gave up 6 bases and J gave up 0 bases; unmatched junction bases: 4. CDR1 and CDR2 (germline): MNHNS, SASEGT. This CDR3 comprises 14 residues.

The CDR3, as DNA: TGTGCCAGCAGGAAGAAAGGCGGGGGGGGTGAGCAGTTCTTC. Translated, it gives CASRKKGGGGEQFF. This sequence joins TRBV6-1 and TRBJ2-1, with 9 bases fitting TRBD2. Germline lookup yields CDR1 MNHNS and CDR2 SASEGT. The CDR3 sequence is 14 residues long. The V segment lost 6 bases and the J segment 9 bases; nucleotides outside the gene matches: 9.

The chain carries TRBV4-2 and TRBJ2-7, with D uncertain. Germline V lookup: CDR1 LGHNA, CDR2 YNFKEQ. V lost 1 base to trimming and J lost 3 bases, with 10 bases between them. The CDR3 covers 14 residues. Here the CDR3 DNA reads TGTGCCAGCAGCCAAGCCAACGGCAGCTACGAGCAGTACGTC. Amino acids: CASSQANGSYEQYV.

The J gene is TRBJ1-4, the V gene TRBV12-3 or TRBV12-4; 7 positions agree with TRBD1. This CDR3 has 15 amino acids. The V and J ends lost 5 bases and 5 bases, in that order; junction bases with no gene match: 8. The CDR3 here is CASSPQGGLNEKLFF. DNA for the CDR3: TGTGCCAGCAGTCCCCAGGGGGGCTTAAATGAAAAACTGTTTTTT.

J is TRBJ1-2 and V is TRBV18, with D unresolved. Deletions cut 3 bases from V and 0 bases from J, with 11 bases between. CDR3 length: 15 residues. Germline loops: CDR1 KGHSH, CDR2 LQKENI. The CDR3 DNA is TGTGCCAGCTCACCTGAGGGTAGTGCTAACTATGGCTACACCTTC. It encodes CASSPEGSANYGYTF.

The J gene is TRBJ1-3, the V gene TRBV4-3; 7 bases agree with TRBD1. This CDR3 has 15 residues. V lost 0 bases to trimming and J lost 4 bases; unmatched junction nucleotides: 3. Germline V CDR1 and CDR2: LGHNA, YSLEER. The CDR3 DNA is TGCGCCAGCAGCCAAGATCACAGGGGAGGAAACACCATATATTTT. This sequence encodes CASSQDHRGGNTIYF.

This clonotype was observed a few times. The V call is TRBV20-1, the J call TRBJ1-4; no reliable D call. The CDR3 sequence is 14 residues long. The V gene lost 1 base and the J gene lost 9 bases, with 15 bases spanning the gap. Germline V gene sequence: CDR1 DFQATT, CDR2 SNEGSKA (reference sequence). CDR3 region: CSARVGIQNQKLFF. The CDR3 DNA follows: TGCAGTGCTAGAGTAGGGATCCAAAATCAAAAACTGTTTTTT.

The sample holds a few counts of this clonotype. The chain combines TRBV10-1 with TRBJ2-1; D gene uncertain. The CDR3 has 15 residues. Germline CDR1 WNHNN, CDR2 SYGVQD (reference sequence). V was clipped by 3 bases and J by 9 bases, with 18 bases between them. The CDR3 DNA is TGCGCCAGCAGTGATTCCCAGGAATGGAGAAGTGAGCAGTTCTTC. Residues: CASSDSQEWRSEQFF.

In this sample, this clonotype turned up once. The chain combines TRBV5-1 with TRBJ1-6, with TRBD1 as a possible D gene (5 bases). Trimming left V 4 bases short and J 10 bases short, with 18 bases between. Looked up from germline, CDR1 is SGHRS and CDR2 is YFSETQ. CDR3 length: 15 residues. As DNA, the CDR3 is TGCGCCAGCAGCCCGGCCGGGACCCTGGGGTCACCCCTCCACTTT. As protein: CASSPAGTLGSPLHF. Variable domain in full (rest from reference TRBV5-1 and TRBJ1-6): KAGVTQTPRYLIKTRGQQVTLSCSPISGHRSVSWYQQTPGQGLQFLFEYFSETQRNKGNFPGRFSGRQFSNSRSEMNVSTLELGDSALYLCASSPAGTLGSPLHFGNGTRLTVT.